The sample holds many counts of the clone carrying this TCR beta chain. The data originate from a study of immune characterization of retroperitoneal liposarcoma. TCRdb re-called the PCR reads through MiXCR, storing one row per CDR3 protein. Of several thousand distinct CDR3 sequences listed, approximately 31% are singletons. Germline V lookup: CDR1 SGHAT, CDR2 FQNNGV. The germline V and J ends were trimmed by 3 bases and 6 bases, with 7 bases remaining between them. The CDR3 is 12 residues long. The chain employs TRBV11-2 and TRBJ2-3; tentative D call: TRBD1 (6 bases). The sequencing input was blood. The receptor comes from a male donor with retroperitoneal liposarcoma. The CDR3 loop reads CASSFRGDTQYF. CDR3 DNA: TGTGCCAGCAGCTTCAGGGGCGATACGCAGTATTTT.